This T cell receptor beta chain was observed in a study of control samples from healthy donors and cancer patients. TCRdb's table, derived via immunoSEQ multiplex PCR, lists solely in-frame clones and lacks some. The table shows under 450,000 clones, with 90% occurring only once. CDR1 and CDR2 (germline): ENHRY, SYGVKD. This CDR3 has 13 residues. The germline V and J ends were trimmed by 5 bases and 3 bases, with 8 bases remaining between them. The TCR originated in a man in his forties with head and neck cancer. This chain links TRBV10-3 with TRBJ2-1, with D tentatively TRBD1 (6 bases). Material: PBMCs. This CDR3 is CAISLTGYNEQFF. CDR3 coding DNA: TGTGCCATCAGTTTGACAGGCTACAATGAGCAGTTCTTC.